This TCR beta chain stems from a study of cytomegalovirus exposure and HLA in healthy donors. Notes on the study in general: Researchers reportedly found TCR beta sequences accurately predicted most subjects' HLA-A and HLA-B alleles. The majority of CMV-associated TCR beta chains were reported as apparently HLA-restricted in a later analysis. When a later analysis compared HLA-associated TCR beta chains with equally common others, the HLA-associated chains turned out to be more clonally expanded and to have lower generation probabilities.

This clone appeared a few times. Its antigen is still unknown. A multiplex PCR was run with 60 Vbeta primers and 13 Jbeta primers. The protocol was immunoSEQ multiplex PCR, while the TCRdb copy is restricted to in-frame clones and leaves out a portion. The table includes some 200,000 clones, 82% detected once. Germline CDR1 reads SNHLY; CDR2 reads FYNNEI. With 5 bases removed from V and 4 bases from J, the gap between germline ends came to 11 bases. This CDR3 region has 13 residues. This TCR was sampled from a woman in her forties or fifties in good health and CMV-seropositive. The V and J genes are TRBV2 and TRBJ1-1; D is undetermined. Sample: PBMCs. In DNA, the CDR3 is TGTGCCAGCAGTAGAGGTGTGGGCACTGAAGCTTTCTTT. Its translation is CASSRGVGTEAFF.